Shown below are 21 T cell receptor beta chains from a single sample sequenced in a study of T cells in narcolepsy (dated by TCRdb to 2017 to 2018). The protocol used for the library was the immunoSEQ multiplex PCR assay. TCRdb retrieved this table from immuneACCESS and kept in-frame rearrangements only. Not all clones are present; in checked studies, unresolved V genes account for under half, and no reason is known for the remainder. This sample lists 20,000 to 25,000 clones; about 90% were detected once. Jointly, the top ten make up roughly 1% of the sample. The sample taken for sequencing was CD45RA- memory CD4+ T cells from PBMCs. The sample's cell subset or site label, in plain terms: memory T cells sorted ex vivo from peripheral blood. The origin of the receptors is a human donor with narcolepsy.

CDR3 in amino acids: CASSQDYKAAGANVLTF. The CDR3, as DNA: TGCGCCAGCAGCCAAGATTATAAGGCAGCTGGGGCCAACGTCCTGACTTTC. The chain employs TRBV4-1 and TRBJ2-6; D gene uncertain. Trimming stripped 0 bases from V and 2 bases from J, with 11 bases between. The CDR3 covers 17 residues. The germline gives CDR1 MGHRA, CDR2 YSYEKL.

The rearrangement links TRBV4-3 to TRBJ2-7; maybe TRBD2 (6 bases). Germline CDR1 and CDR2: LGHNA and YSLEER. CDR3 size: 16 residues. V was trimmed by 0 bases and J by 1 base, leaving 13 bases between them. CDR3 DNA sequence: TGCGCCAGCAGCCAAGAGGCTGTGGGGGGTTCCTACGAGCAGTACTTC. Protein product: CASSQEAVGGSYEQYF.

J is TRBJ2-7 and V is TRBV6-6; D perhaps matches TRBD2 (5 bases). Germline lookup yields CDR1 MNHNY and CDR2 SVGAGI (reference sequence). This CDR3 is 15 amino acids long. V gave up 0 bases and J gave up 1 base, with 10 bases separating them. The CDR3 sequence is CASSYSKEASYEQYF. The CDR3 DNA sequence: TGTGCCAGCAGTTACTCCAAGGAGGCGTCCTACGAGCAGTACTTC.

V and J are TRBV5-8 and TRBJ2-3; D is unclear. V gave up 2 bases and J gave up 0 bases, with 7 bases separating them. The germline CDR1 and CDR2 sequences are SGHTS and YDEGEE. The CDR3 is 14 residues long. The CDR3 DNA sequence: TGTGCCAGCAGCTTCTGGGTTAGCACAGATACGCAGTATTTT. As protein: CASSFWVSTDTQYF.

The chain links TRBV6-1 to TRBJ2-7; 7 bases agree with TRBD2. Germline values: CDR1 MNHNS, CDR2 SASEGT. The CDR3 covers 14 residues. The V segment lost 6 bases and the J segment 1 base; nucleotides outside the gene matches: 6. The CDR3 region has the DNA TGTGCCAGCAGAGGGACTATCCAATCCTACGAGCAGTACTTC. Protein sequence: CASRGTIQSYEQYF.

The CDR3 bases are TGCAGCGTACTCCTTGAGGGGGTGGGAAGCAATCAGCCCCAGCATTTT. Translating it yields CSVLLEGVGSNQPQHF. The chain joins TRBV29-1 to TRBJ1-5; TRBD1 is a possible D gene (6 bases). The germline gives CDR1 SQVTM, CDR2 ANQGSEA. This CDR3 is 16 amino acids long. V was clipped by 6 bases and J by 1 base, with 19 bases between them.

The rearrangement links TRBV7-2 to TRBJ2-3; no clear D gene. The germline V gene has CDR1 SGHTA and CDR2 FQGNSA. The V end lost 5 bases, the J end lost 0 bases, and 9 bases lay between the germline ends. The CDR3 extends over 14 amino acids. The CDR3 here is CASSAPRSTDTQYF. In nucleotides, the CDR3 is TGTGCCAGCAGCGCCCCGCGGAGCACAGATACGCAGTATTTT.

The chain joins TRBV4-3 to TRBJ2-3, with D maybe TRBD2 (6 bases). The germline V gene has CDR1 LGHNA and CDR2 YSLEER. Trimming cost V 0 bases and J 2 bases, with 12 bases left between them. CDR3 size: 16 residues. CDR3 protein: CASSQDGRGFTDTQYF. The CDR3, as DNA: TGCGCCAGCAGCCAAGATGGTCGGGGGTTCACAGATACGCAGTATTTT.

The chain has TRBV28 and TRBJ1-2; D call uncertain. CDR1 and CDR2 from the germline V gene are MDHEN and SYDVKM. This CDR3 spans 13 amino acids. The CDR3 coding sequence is TGTGCAATCGGTGGTATCCTTAACTATGGCTACACCTTC. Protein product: CAIGGILNYGYTF.

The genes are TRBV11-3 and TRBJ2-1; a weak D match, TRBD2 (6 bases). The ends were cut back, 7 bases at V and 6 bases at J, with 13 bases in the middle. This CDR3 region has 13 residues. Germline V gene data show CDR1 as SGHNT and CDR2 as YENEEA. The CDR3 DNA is TGTGCCAGCAAGGGGACTGGGGGCAATGAGCAGTTCTTC. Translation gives CASKGTGGNEQFF.

The CDR3 coding sequence is TGCGCCAGCAGCCCAGGCTTAGCGACTAGCACAGATACGCAGTATTTT. This codes for CASSPGLATSTDTQYF. V is TRBV5-1 and J is TRBJ2-3, with D possibly TRBD2 on 5 matching bases. CDR3 size: 16 residues. Trimming cost V 4 bases and J 0 bases, with 15 bases left between them. CDR1 and CDR2 (germline): SGHRS, YFSETQ.

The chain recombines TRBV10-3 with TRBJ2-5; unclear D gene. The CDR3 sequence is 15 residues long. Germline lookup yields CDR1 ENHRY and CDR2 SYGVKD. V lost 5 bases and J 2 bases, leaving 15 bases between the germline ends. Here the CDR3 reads CAISPFSRNQETQYF. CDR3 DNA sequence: TGTGCCATCAGTCCCTTCAGCAGAAATCAAGAGACCCAGTACTTC.

The CDR3 nucleotides are TGTGCCAGCAGTGATGGGACCACTGAAGCTTTCTTT. This encodes CASSDGTTEAFF. V is TRBV6-1 and J is TRBJ1-1, with D possibly being TRBD1 (5 bases). The CDR3 covers 12 residues. Germline V gives CDR1 MNHNS, CDR2 SASEGT. V lost 3 bases and J 4 bases, leaving 6 bases between the germline ends.

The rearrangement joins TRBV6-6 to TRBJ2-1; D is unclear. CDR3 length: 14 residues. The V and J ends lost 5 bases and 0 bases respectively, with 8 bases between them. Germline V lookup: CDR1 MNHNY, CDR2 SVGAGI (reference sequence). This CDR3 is CASSRASSYNEQFF. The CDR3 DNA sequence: TGTGCCAGCAGTCGGGCCAGCTCCTACAATGAGCAGTTCTTC.

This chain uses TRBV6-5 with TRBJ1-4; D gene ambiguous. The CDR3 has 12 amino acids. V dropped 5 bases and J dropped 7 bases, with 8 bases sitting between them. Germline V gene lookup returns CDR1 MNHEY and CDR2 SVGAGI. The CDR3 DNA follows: TGTGCCAGCAGTGAATTCGGTGAAAAACTGTTTTTT. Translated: CASSEFGEKLFF.

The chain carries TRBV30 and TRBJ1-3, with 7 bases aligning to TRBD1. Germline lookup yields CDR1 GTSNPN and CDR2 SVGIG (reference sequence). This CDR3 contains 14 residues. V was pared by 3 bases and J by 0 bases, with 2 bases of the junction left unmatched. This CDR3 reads CAWSDRVSGNTIYF. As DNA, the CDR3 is TGTGCCTGGAGCGACAGGGTCTCTGGAAACACCATATATTTT.

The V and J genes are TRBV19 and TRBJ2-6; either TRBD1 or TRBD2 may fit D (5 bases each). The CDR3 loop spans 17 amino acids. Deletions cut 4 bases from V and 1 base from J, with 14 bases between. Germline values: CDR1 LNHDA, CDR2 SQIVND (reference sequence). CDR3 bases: TGTGCCAGTAGTAAGAAGGGACCCCAATCTGGGGCCAACGTCCTGACTTTC. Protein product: CASSKKGPQSGANVLTF.

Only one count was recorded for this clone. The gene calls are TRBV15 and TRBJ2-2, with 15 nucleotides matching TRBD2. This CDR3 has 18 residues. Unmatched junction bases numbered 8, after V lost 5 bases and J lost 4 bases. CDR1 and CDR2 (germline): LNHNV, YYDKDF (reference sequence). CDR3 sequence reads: CATSPSPGLAGGTGELFF. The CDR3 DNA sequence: TGTGCCACCAGCCCTTCCCCGGGACTAGCGGGGGGCACCGGGGAGCTGTTTTTT.

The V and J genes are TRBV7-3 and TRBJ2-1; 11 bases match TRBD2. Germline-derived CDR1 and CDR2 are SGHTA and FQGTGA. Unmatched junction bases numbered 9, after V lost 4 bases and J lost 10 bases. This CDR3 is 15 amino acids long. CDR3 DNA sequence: TGTGCCAGCAGCTCACAAGCACTAGCGGGAGAAGAGCAGTTCTTC. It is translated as CASSSQALAGEEQFF.

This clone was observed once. Here the CDR3 reads CASSSLTSAPDTQYF. CDR3 bases: TGTGCCAGTAGTTCGTTGACTAGCGCCCCAGATACGCAGTATTTT. The chain combines TRBV19 with TRBJ2-3; 8 bases align to TRBD2. V lost 5 bases to trimming and J lost 4 bases; unmatched junction nucleotides: 8. The germline V gene has CDR1 LNHDA and CDR2 SQIVND (reference sequence). The CDR3 covers 15 residues.

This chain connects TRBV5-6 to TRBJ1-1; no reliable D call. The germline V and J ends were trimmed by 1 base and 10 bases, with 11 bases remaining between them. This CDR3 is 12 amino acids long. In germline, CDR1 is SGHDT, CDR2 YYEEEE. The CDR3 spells CASSLNSRGAFF. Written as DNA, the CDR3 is TGTGCCAGCAGCTTGAATTCCCGAGGAGCTTTCTTT.